The clone carrying this T cell receptor (beta chain) appeared many times. The record originates from a study of neurological immune-mediated disorders. Per germline, CDR1 SGHRS and CDR2 YFSETQ. The CDR3 is 17 residues long. V was pared by 4 bases and J by 4 bases, with 9 bases of the junction left unmatched. A 10-nucleotide random UMI tagged transcripts in template-switch 5'RACE cDNA synthesis. TCRdb itself ran the 5' RACE reads through MiXCR, one entry per CDR3 protein. The sample contains 50,000 or so distinct CDR3 sequences, about a tenth of which appear only once. This receptor was identified in a woman in her forties with HTLV-1-associated myelopathy (HAM/TSP). The chain carries TRBV5-1 and TRBJ2-3, with 13 bases matching TRBD2. The sequencing sample was made of PBMCs. The DNA of the CDR3 is TGCGCCAGCAGCCTAATGGAAGGACTAGCGGGGGCAGATACGCAGTATTTT. Amino acid sequence: CASSLMEGLAGADTQYF. Supplemented by reference TRBV5-1 and TRBJ2-3, the full variable domain reads KAGVTQTPRYLIKTRGQQVTLSCSPISGHRSVSWYQQTPGQGLQFLFEYFSETQRNKGNFPGRFSGRQFSNSRSEMNVSTLELGDSALYLCASSLMEGLAGADTQYFGPGTRLTVL.